These 5 T cell receptor beta chains were sequenced from one sample in a study of patients and donors after allogeneic stem cell transplantation (TCRdb year 2020). Preparation of the library involved RT-PCR. Sequencing was carried out with a NextSeq 550. TCRdb reprocessing: public reads trimmed at Q25 with fastp, clones called with MiXCR, in-frame beta chains kept. For every CDR3 protein sequence, its rows merge into one entry that carries the most common genes and DNA. The sample contains hundreds of thousands of distinct CDR3 sequences, approximately 16% of them found a single time. Roughly 7% of the sample is held by the ten biggest clonotypes. The sample was blood, either unsorted or a sorted T cell fraction (not recorded which). These receptors were taken from a human donor who was either an allogeneic HSCT recipient or a stem cell or donor lymphocyte infusion donor (not recorded which). It is not recorded whose cells these are; they may come from a transplant donor.

In its sample, this clonotype was seen a few times. The V and J genes are TRBV12-3 or TRBV12-4 and TRBJ1-1; D call uncertain. Trimming removed 1 base from V and 1 base from J, with 7 bases in between. The CDR3 length is 14 residues. CDR3 sequence: CASSLGNPNTEAFF. The CDR3 DNA reads as TGTGCCAGCAGTTTAGGCAACCCGAACACTGAAGCTTTCTTT.

This clonotype showed up many times. J is TRBJ2-3 and V is TRBV12-3 or TRBV12-4; D might be TRBD2 (6 bases). The CDR3 loop spans 15 amino acids. V was shortened by 6 bases and J by 0 bases, with 13 bases between the two germline ends. The chain's CDR3 is CASSPTSGSTDTQYF. CDR3 coding DNA: TGTGCCAGCAGCCCCACCAGCGGGAGCACAGATACGCAGTATTTT.

This clonotype was found a few times. The chain employs TRBV25-1 and TRBJ2-3, with TRBD2 identical over 9 bases. The CDR3 consists of 15 residues. Germline V gene lookup returns CDR1 MGHDK and CDR2 SYGVNS. Unmatched junction bases numbered 5, after V lost 3 bases and J lost 4 bases. DNA for the CDR3: TGTGCCAGCAGTGACATTAGCGGGAGATCAGATACGCAGTATTTT. It specifies CASSDISGRSDTQYF.

J is TRBJ2-3 and V is TRBV4-3, with TRBD2 matching over 14 bases. Germline V gives CDR1 LGHNA, CDR2 YSLEER. Trimming removed 4 bases from V and 2 bases from J; junction bases left unmatched: 14. The CDR3 sequence is 20 residues long. The CDR3 nucleotides read TGCGCCAGCAGCCCCTGGACCCGACTAGCGGGGGGGCTGGACACAGATACGCAGTATTTT. Translation: CASSPWTRLAGGLDTDTQYF.

This clonotype was observed a handful of times. The chain is built from TRBV10-3 and TRBJ2-1; tentatively, D is TRBD2 (5 bases). There are 12 residues in the CDR3. Germline V gives CDR1 ENHRY, CDR2 SYGVKD. Deletions cut 11 bases from V and 6 bases from J, with 14 bases between. CDR3 in amino acids: CAGKGLANEQFF. CDR3 nucleotides: TGTGCCGGTAAAGGGCTAGCCAATGAGCAGTTCTTC.